These T cell receptor beta chains were read from a single sample in a study of neoadjuvant nivolumab and ipilimumab in lung cancer. Profiled with immunoSEQ multiplex PCR; TCRdb holds only in-frame clones, not every one. The sample lists 18,000 or so clones; roughly 80% were seen once. The sequenced sample was tumor tissue, obtained after neoadjuvant nivolumab, alone or with ipilimumab, at or shortly before surgery. These receptors all come from an adult with non-small cell lung cancer. Both conserved end residues are part of each CDR3. Fields, in order: D gene, J gene, V gene, clone size, CDR3 protein, CDR3 DNA. The D gene is left open where the match is weak. The size field is filled for only some rows; it gives once, few, many or a size class.

>-|TRBJ2-3|TRBV27|-
CASSPRTTYTDTQYF
TGTGCCAGCAGTCCCCGGACAACGTACACAGATACGCAGTATTTT
>TRBD1|TRBJ2-1|TRBV10-1|-
CASFSDRGRHEQFF
TGCGCCAGTTTTTCAGACAGGGGGCGCCATGAGCAGTTCTTC
>-|TRBJ1-2|TRBV5-4|-
CASSLSGSGYGYTF
TGTGCCAGCAGCTTGAGTGGCAGCGGCTATGGCTACACCTTC
>-|TRBJ1-4|TRBV7-9|once
CASSLTVGEKLFF
TGTGCCAGCAGCCTGACAGTCGGGGAAAAACTGTTTTTT
>-|TRBJ1-1|TRBV7-2|-
CASSLGINGAFF
TGTGCCAGCAGCTTGGGGATAAACGGCGCTTTCTTT
>TRBD1|TRBJ1-5|TRBV7-2|-
CASSSGQGYQPQHF
TGTGCCAGCAGCTCTGGACAGGGATATCAGCCCCAGCATTTT
>-|TRBJ1-1|TRBV9|-
CASSGLGAAEAFF
TGTGCCAGCAGCGGACTGGGGGCTGCTGAAGCTTTCTTT
>-|TRBJ2-6|TRBV7-2|-
CASSLALSSGANVLTF
TGTGCCAGCAGCTTAGCGCTGAGCTCTGGGGCCAACGTCCTGACTTTC
>-|TRBJ2-5|TRBV13|-
CASSSIRDVDQYF
TGTGCCAGCAGCTCGATCCGGGACGTGGACCAGTACTTC
>TRBD2|TRBJ2-2|TRBV11-2|-
CASSLPLAGGPGELFF
TGTGCCAGCAGCTTACCCCTAGCGGGGGGGCCCGGGGAGCTGTTTTTT
>-|TRBJ1-2|TRBV11-2|-
CASSLTGPYGYTF
TGTGCCAGCAGCTTAACGGGGCCCTATGGCTACACCTTC
>TRBD2|TRBJ2-3|TRBV5-1|-
CASSLTSGGTDTQYF
TGCGCCAGCAGCTTGACTAGCGGGGGAACAGATACGCAGTATTTT
>-|TRBJ2-7|TRBV29-1|-
CSVEVESYEQYF
TGCAGCGTTGAGGTGGAGTCCTACGAGCAGTACTTC
>-|TRBJ1-1|TRBV2|once
CAGRPNTEAFF
TGTGCGGGACGGCCTAACACTGAAGCTTTCTTT
>TRBD1|TRBJ1-6|TRBV27|-
CASSPGQGMAYNSPLHF
TGTGCCAGCAGTCCAGGACAGGGGATGGCCTATAATTCACCCCTCCACTTT
>TRBD2|TRBJ2-1|TRBV5-1|-
CASSLRLAGGPDEQFF
TGCGCCAGCAGCTTGAGACTAGCGGGGGGGCCGGATGAGCAGTTCTTC
>TRBD1|TRBJ2-2|TRBV6-4|-
CASRDRSTGELFF
TGTGCCAGCAGGGACAGGTCCACCGGGGAGCTGTTTTTT
>TRBD1|TRBJ2-7|TRBV6-1|-
CASSEGTAKTPYEQYF
TGTGCCAGCAGTGAGGGGACAGCCAAAACTCCCTACGAGCAGTACTTC
>TRBD1|TRBJ2-2|TRBV9|-
CASSAGTGGKSNTGELFF
TGTGCCAGCAGCGCCGGGACAGGGGGCAAGTCGAACACCGGGGAGCTGTTTTTT
>-|TRBJ1-1|TRBV28|-
CASSLPGGRRGNTEAFF
TGTGCCAGCAGTTTACCGGGTGGTCGCAGGGGCAACACTGAAGCTTTCTTT
>-|TRBJ1-4|TRBV7-2|-
CASSLVRSNEKLFF
TGTGCCAGCAGCTTAGTCAGGAGTAATGAAAAACTGTTTTTT
>-|TRBJ1-5|TRBV14|-
CASSQPRNRNQPQHF
TGTGCCAGCAGCCAACCCCGAAACCGCAATCAGCCCCAGCATTTT
>-|TRBJ1-2|TRBV30|-
CAWSADTGRGGGYTF
TGTGCCTGGAGTGCGGATACAGGTCGCGGGGGTGGCTACACCTTC
>-|TRBJ2-2|TRBV2|few
CASRREGASTGELFF
TGTGCCAGCAGGAGGGAGGGGGCGAGCACCGGGGAGCTGTTTTTT
>-|TRBJ1-2|TRBV28|-
CASTPHGQLRGYTF
TGTGCCAGCACCCCTCACGGACAGCTGCGTGGCTACACCTTC
>-|TRBJ1-5|TRBV4-2|-
CASSLNGGDNQPQHF
TGTGCCAGCAGCCTCAATGGGGGCGATAATCAGCCCCAGCATTTT
>-|TRBJ1-5|TRBV6-1|once
CASSEQGSQPQHF
TGTGCCAGCAGTGAACAGGGAAGTCAGCCCCAGCATTTT
>-|TRBJ2-7|TRBV7-9|-
CASSSTVYEQYF
TGTGCCAGCAGCTCGACAGTTTACGAGCAGTACTTC
>TRBD1|TRBJ1-1|TRBV30|once
CAWTLGQGRAFF
TGTGCCTGGACCCTCGGACAGGGTCGGGCTTTCTTT
>-|TRBJ2-3|TRBV10-3|-
CAISEWKTGTGADTQYF
TGTGCCATCAGTGAGTGGAAGACAGGGACTGGCGCAGATACGCAGTATTTT
>-|TRBJ1-6|TRBV28|-
CASGGLRSPLHF
TGTGCCAGCGGAGGACTACGATCACCCCTCCACTTT
>TRBD1|TRBJ1-1|TRBV29-1|-
CSVYAGGAGTEAFF
TGCAGCGTGTACGCAGGGGGCGCGGGCACTGAAGCTTTCTTT
>-|TRBJ1-2|TRBV7-9|-
CASSLARGQNYGYTF
TGTGCCAGCAGCTTAGCAAGAGGTCAAAACTATGGCTACACCTTC
>-|TRBJ1-1|TRBV6-5|once
CASRDRSVNTEAFF
TGTGCCAGCAGGGACAGATCTGTGAACACTGAAGCTTTCTTT
>-|TRBJ1-4|TRBV18|few
CASSWEADEKLFF
TGTGCCAGCTCATGGGAGGCGGATGAAAAACTGTTTTTT
>TRBD1|TRBJ1-1|TRBV6-5|-
CASSPRTGNTEAFF
TGTGCCAGCAGCCCAAGGACAGGGAACACTGAAGCTTTCTTT
>TRBD1|TRBJ2-4|TRBV7-2|-
CASSSGQGVGIQYF
TGTGCCAGCAGCTCGGGACAGGGTGTTGGGATTCAGTACTTC
>TRBD2|TRBJ2-1|TRBV11-2|-
CASSSSRGRAESNEQFF
TGTGCCAGCAGCTCGTCGCGTGGGAGGGCCGAAAGCAATGAGCAGTTCTTC
>TRBD1|TRBJ1-5|TRBV7-2|-
CASSLAGGQTGNQPQHF
TGTGCCAGCAGCTTAGCCGGGGGACAGACGGGCAATCAGCCCCAGCATTTT
>TRBD1|TRBJ1-1|TRBV27|-
CASSARTGNEGAFF
TGTGCCAGCAGTGCTCGGACAGGGAACGAGGGGGCTTTCTTT
>-|TRBJ1-4|TRBV18|-
CATTGGTTNEKLFF
TGTGCCACTACCGGGGGAACAACTAATGAAAAACTGTTTTTT
>TRBD2|TRBJ2-1|TRBV9|-
CASGSGSSGRNHEQFF
TGTGCCAGCGGATCCGGGAGTAGCGGGAGAAACCATGAGCAGTTCTTC
>-|TRBJ1-6|TRBV7-9|few
CASSLDKGNSPLHF
TGTGCCAGCAGCTTAGATAAGGGGAATTCACCCCTCCACTTT
>-|TRBJ1-6|TRBV7-2|-
CASSRGGNRPNSPLHF
TGTGCCAGCAGCCGCGGCGGGAACAGGCCTAATTCACCCCTCCACTTT
>-|TRBJ1-5|TRBV5-6|-
CASSFQGRNQPQHF
TGTGCCAGCAGCTTTCAGGGACGCAATCAGCCCCAGCATTTT
>TRBD1|TRBJ1-2|TRBV9|-
CASSSRGRNYGYTF
TGTGCCAGCAGCTCAAGGGGGCGTAACTATGGCTACACCTTC
>-|TRBJ1-2|TRBV15|-
CATSISGVNYGYTF
TGTGCCACCAGCATCTCCGGGGTTAACTATGGCTACACCTTC
>-|TRBJ2-2|TRBV7-2|-
CASSFGSGATGELFF
TGTGCCAGCAGCTTCGGTTCAGGAGCTACCGGGGAGCTGTTTTTT
>TRBD1|TRBJ1-4|TRBV18|-
CASSSGTGREKLFF
TGTGCCAGCTCGTCCGGGACAGGACGGGAAAAACTGTTTTTT
>-|TRBJ1-2|TRBV5-6|-
CASSELNYGYTF
TGTGCCAGCAGCGAGCTTAACTATGGCTACACCTTC
>-|TRBJ2-5|TRBV7-3|-
CASSPQAGLGTQYF
TGTGCCAGCAGCCCCCAAGCGGGCCTAGGGACCCAGTACTTC